These 25 T cell receptor beta chains came from one sample sequenced in a study of cytomegalovirus exposure and HLA in healthy donors. In the PCR, 60 Vbeta and 13 Jbeta primers were used. Sequenced by immunoSEQ multiplex PCR; TCRdb stores in-frame clones only, minus some. The sample shows about 91,000 clones, 78% of them seen only once. Sequencing input: PBMCs. All receptors derive from a male donor in good health and CMV-seropositive.

The CDR3, as DNA: TGTGCCAGCAGCGTCCACAGGGGGCAGGGAACTGAAGCTTTCTTT. Translation gives CASSVHRGQGTEAFF. The chain carries TRBV9 and TRBJ1-1; TRBD1 agrees at 9 bases. The CDR3 runs to 15 residues. J was trimmed by 5 bases and V by 2 bases; bases with no gene match: 7. Germline CDR1 is SGDLS and CDR2 is YYNGEE.

This chain joins TRBV18 and TRBJ2-5; D not resolved. V was shortened by 0 bases and J by 2 bases, with 4 bases between the two germline ends. Per germline, CDR1 KGHSH and CDR2 LQKENI. The CDR3 is 13 residues long. The CDR3 nucleotides read TGTGCCAGCTCACCACCACATCAAGAGACCCAGTACTTC. Its translation is CASSPPHQETQYF.

This chain links TRBV6-5 with TRBJ2-3; no clear D gene. Trimming took off 6 bases at V and 3 bases at J, with 10 bases between the two ends. CDR1 and CDR2 from the germline V gene are MNHEY and SVGAGI. CDR3 length: 13 amino acids. CDR3 protein: CASRRDSTDTQYF. Here the CDR3 DNA reads TGTGCCAGCAGACGCGATAGTACAGATACGCAGTATTTT.

This sequence joins TRBV11-2 and TRBJ1-3; no definite D call. Germline-derived CDR1 and CDR2 are SGHAT and FQNNGV. The CDR3 is 14 residues long. Trimming removed 3 bases from V and 4 bases from J, with 10 bases in between. CDR3 DNA: TGTGCCAGCAGCTTGCGGGCCGTCGGAAACACCATATATTTT. Residues: CASSLRAVGNTIYF.

The chain employs TRBV7-6 and TRBJ1-2; 7 bases fit TRBD1. The CDR3 consists of 16 residues. CDR1 and CDR2 from the germline V gene are SGHVS and FNYEAQ. Losses at the gene ends were 5 bases for V and 8 bases for J; bases not matched to a gene: 17. The CDR3 DNA reads as TGTGCCAGCAGCGACCGGACAGGAGGGGGATTAGGAGGCTACACCTTC. Translation: CASSDRTGGGLGGYTF.

The rearrangement uses TRBV19 and TRBJ1-2, with TRBD1 identical over 9 bases. The CDR3 consists of 13 residues. Germline trimming cut 7 bases from V and 3 bases from J; bases unmatched to any gene: 3. The germline V gene has CDR1 LNHDA and CDR2 SQIVND (reference sequence). DNA for the CDR3: TGTGCCAGTAAGGACAGGGGAGACTATGGCTACACCTTC. It specifies CASKDRGDYGYTF.

The V gene is TRBV30, the J gene TRBJ1-2, with 7 bases that match TRBD1. CDR1 and CDR2 from the germline V gene are GTSNPN and SVGIG (reference sequence). V lost 8 bases and J lost 7; bases outside the gene matches: 7. The CDR3 covers 11 residues. In DNA form, the CDR3 reads TGTGCCGGACGAAGGGGGCTTGGCTACACCTTC. It encodes CAGRRGLGYTF.

The chain links TRBV5-5 to TRBJ2-7, with no clear D. The CDR3 is 12 residues long. Between the trimmed V and J ends, which lost 0 bases and 4 bases, there was a span of 5 bases. Germline V gene lookup returns CDR1 SGHKS and CDR2 YYEKEE (reference sequence). The CDR3: CASSLGQYEQYF. CDR3 nucleotide sequence: TGTGCCAGCAGCTTGGGACAATACGAGCAGTACTTC. The variable domain in full, with the rest retrieved from reference TRBV5-5 and TRBJ2-7, is DAGVTQSPTHLIKTRGQQVTLRCSPISGHKSVSWYQQVLGQGPQFIFQYYEKEERGRGNFPDRFSARQFPNYSSELNVNALLLGDSALYLCASSLGQYEQYFGPGTRLTVT.

The rearrangement links TRBV29-1 to TRBJ1-1; 7 positions agree with TRBD1. The length of the CDR3 is 13 residues. Germline V gives CDR1 SQVTM, CDR2 ANQGSEA. Trimming cost V 6 bases and J 0 bases; bases outside gene matches: 4. The chain's CDR3 is CSVGQSMNTEAFF. CDR3 DNA sequence: TGCAGCGTGGGACAGAGCATGAACACTGAAGCTTTCTTT.

The chain is built from TRBV5-1 and TRBJ2-1; TRBD2 matches at 16 bases. Per the germline V gene, CDR1 is SGHRS and CDR2 is YFSETQ. The V gene end was trimmed by 3 bases and the J gene end by 0 bases; junction bases not matched to a gene: 6. The CDR3 spans 19 residues. Written as DNA, the CDR3 is TGCGCCAGCAGCTCACGGGGACTAGCGGGAGGGAGCTCCTACAATGAGCAGTTCTTC. Translating it yields CASSSRGLAGGSSYNEQFF.

The chain couples TRBV19 to TRBJ2-7; 11 bases map to TRBD2. Looked up from germline, CDR1 is LNHDA and CDR2 is SQIVND (reference sequence). V was clipped by 4 bases and J by 7 bases; unmatched bases: 6. The CDR3 runs to 14 residues. CDR3 region: CASSTGTSGLEQYF. In DNA form, the CDR3 reads TGTGCCAGTAGTACAGGGACTAGCGGCCTGGAGCAGTACTTC.

This chain joins TRBV4-2 and TRBJ2-5; D possibly corresponds to TRBD2 (5 bases). CDR3 size: 15 residues. Germline V lookup: CDR1 LGHNA, CDR2 YNFKEQ. The V gene lost 4 bases and the J gene lost 2 bases, with 14 bases spanning the gap. CDR3 residues: CASSPRTDSQETQYF. The CDR3 DNA reads as TGTGCCAGCAGCCCCCGGACGGACTCACAAGAGACCCAGTACTTC.

The chain has TRBV5-4 and TRBJ1-2, with a tentative D call TRBD1 (6 bases). Germline V gene data show CDR1 as SGHNT and CDR2 as YYREEE (reference sequence). Trimming removed 0 bases at V and 0 bases at J, with 15 bases between. There are 17 residues in the CDR3. CDR3 sequence: CASSLAWGLVPNYGYTF. DNA for the CDR3: TGTGCCAGCAGCTTGGCTTGGGGGCTAGTACCTAACTATGGCTACACCTTC.

This clone was counted only a few times. The chain recombines TRBV6-1 with TRBJ1-1; 7 nucleotides match TRBD1. The CDR3 is made up of 14 amino acids. With V trimmed by 5 bases and J by 3 bases, 6 bases remained unmatched. Looked up from germline, CDR1 is MNHNS and CDR2 is SASEGT. The CDR3 region has the DNA TGTGCCAGCAGTAGGGGACAGTCGGACACTGAAGCTTTCTTT. This encodes CASSRGQSDTEAFF.

This clone occurred a few times. The rearrangement links TRBV7-9 to TRBJ2-3; 11 nucleotides line up with TRBD2. Germline-derived CDR1 and CDR2 are SEHNR and FQNEAQ (reference sequence). The CDR3 runs 16 residues. After removal of 5 bases from V and 2 bases from J, the junction contained 6 bases not matched to a gene. The CDR3 region is CASSPPSGGLTDTQYF. The CDR3 DNA reads TGTGCCAGCAGCCCCCCTAGCGGGGGGCTCACAGATACGCAGTATTTT. The full variable domain, in which reference TRBV7-9 and TRBJ2-3 provide the parts outside the CDR3, is DTGVSQNPRHKITKRGQNVTFRCDPISEHNRLYWYRQTLGQGPEFLTYFQNEAQLEKSRLLSDRFSAERPKGSFSTLEIQRTEQGDSAMYLCASSPPSGGLTDTQYFGPGTRLTVL.

The chain combines TRBV7-3 with TRBJ2-1; 10 bases align to TRBD2. The junction had 8 bases not matched to a gene; V was cut back by 8 bases and J by 4 bases. In germline, CDR1 is SGHTA, CDR2 FQGTGA. This CDR3 is 15 amino acids long. CDR3 in amino acids: CASANPSGGYNEQFF. Here the CDR3 DNA reads TGTGCCAGCGCAAATCCTAGCGGGGGTTACAATGAGCAGTTCTTC.

V is TRBV6-1 and J is TRBJ2-2, with D hard to call. The CDR3 covers 12 residues. Germline V lookup: CDR1 MNHNS, CDR2 SASEGT. Trimming removed 6 bases from V and 6 bases from J, with 8 bases in between. The DNA of the CDR3 is TGTGCCAGCAGCTTATCCTCCGGGGAGCTGTTTTTT. Residues: CASSLSSGELFF.

J is TRBJ2-5 and V is TRBV5-1, with D perhaps TRBD1 (6 bases). CDR1 is SGHRS and CDR2 is YFSETQ in the germline V gene. The CDR3 runs 15 residues. V shed 2 bases and J shed 3 bases, with 14 bases lying between them. The chain's CDR3 is CASSFWGLLEETQYF. In nucleotides, the CDR3 is TGCGCCAGCAGCTTTTGGGGGCTGTTAGAAGAGACCCAGTACTTC.

The chain combines TRBV6-6 with TRBJ1-1, with 9 bases fitting TRBD1. CDR1 MNHNY and CDR2 SVGAGI come from the germline V gene (reference sequence). The CDR3 has 13 residues. V lost 5 bases and J lost 9; bases outside the gene matches: 7. The CDR3 nucleotides are TGTGCCAGCAGTCGCCCCGGGACAGGGAAAGCTTTCTTT. This codes for CASSRPGTGKAFF.

This clone was found a few times. The rearrangement uses TRBV19 and TRBJ2-4; D unresolved. Germline V gives CDR1 LNHDA, CDR2 SQIVND (reference sequence). This CDR3 contains 15 residues. The V end lost 0 bases, the J end lost 3 bases, and 9 bases lay between the germline ends. For the CDR3, the DNA is TGTGCCAGTAGTATAGAATCCGGGTACAAAAACATTCAGTACTTC. Protein product: CASSIESGYKNIQYF. The entire variable domain, with the rest obtained from reference TRBV19 and TRBJ2-4, is as follows: DGGITQSPKYLFRKEGQNVTLSCEQNLNHDAMYWYRQDPGQGLRLIYYSQIVNDFQKGDIAEGYSVSREKKESFPLTVTSAQKNPTAFYLCASSIESGYKNIQYFGAGTRLSVL.

The rearrangement links TRBV27 to TRBJ2-7; D unresolved. This CDR3 contains 12 residues. V lost 5 bases and J lost 4, with 9 bases in between. The germline gives CDR1 MNHEY, CDR2 SMNVEV (reference sequence). CDR3 bases: TGTGCCAGCAGTCTACCCAATTACGAGCAGTACTTC. Translating gives CASSLPNYEQYF.

V is TRBV4-1 and J is TRBJ1-1; D is undetermined. The length of the CDR3 is 14 residues. Germline lookup yields CDR1 MGHRA and CDR2 YSYEKL. Deletions cut 4 bases from V and 5 bases from J, with 14 bases between. The DNA for the CDR3 is TGCGCCAGCAGCCTCCATACCGGAGGGACTGAAGCTTTCTTT. It is translated as CASSLHTGGTEAFF.

The chain uses TRBV7-2 and TRBJ2-5; 10 bases match TRBD2. J was trimmed by 0 bases and V by 1 base; bases with no gene match: 11. The CDR3 has 19 amino acids. The germline gives CDR1 SGHTA, CDR2 FQGNSA. The CDR3 DNA is TGTGCCAGCAGCTTAGGGCTAGCGGGAGCGCTAGAGTACCAAGAGACCCAGTACTTC. It encodes CASSLGLAGALEYQETQYF.

J is TRBJ2-2 and V is TRBV7-8, with TRBD2 matching over 8 bases. CDR1 is SGHVS and CDR2 is FQNEAQ in the germline V gene. The CDR3 runs to 15 residues. Unmatched junction bases numbered 8, after V lost 4 bases and J lost 7 bases. CDR3: CASSSTSGRGGELFF. CDR3 sequence (DNA): TGTGCCAGCAGCTCTACTAGCGGACGGGGCGGGGAGCTGTTTTTT.

The rearrangement links TRBV28 to TRBJ2-3; D is perhaps TRBD1 (5 bases). V lost 2 bases to trimming and J lost 3 bases, with 9 bases between them. The length of the CDR3 is 14 residues. Per the germline V gene, CDR1 is MDHEN and CDR2 is SYDVKM. The chain's CDR3 is CASSLGAGTDTQYF. CDR3 nucleotides: TGTGCCAGCAGTTTAGGGGCAGGGACAGATACGCAGTATTTT.